The clone carrying this T cell receptor beta chain has at least ten counts. The study left out patients who had uncontrolled infection, other autoimmune disease, pregnancy or lactation. This sample was taken from a study of T cells in Graves' hyperthyroidism and ophthalmopathy. Amplification of TCR beta CDR3 regions was performed using RNA transcripts as template. HTBI primers were employed in a first-round RT-PCR of the TCR CDR3. TCRdb reprocessed the multiplex PCR reads with MiXCR, giving one entry per CDR3 protein. The sample carries about 480,000 distinct CDR3 sequences, around 22% recorded once. The CDR3 contains 14 residues. Trimming removed 1 base from V and 3 bases from J, with 9 bases in between. Germline V gene sequence: CDR1 MDHEN, CDR2 SYDVKM.

V is TRBV28 and J is TRBJ1-2, with D maybe TRBD1 (5 bases). Sequencing used blood. The sequence was collected from a woman aged 30 to 39 with Graves' ophthalmopathy. The CDR3 here is CASSLSGSHYGYTF. CDR3 nucleotide sequence: TGTGCCAGCAGTTTATCAGGGTCCCACTATGGCTACACCTTC.